A single sample is the source of the 21 T cell receptor beta chains below, sequenced in a study of T-cell reconstitution after alpha-beta-depleted transplantation in children. Unique molecular identifiers featured in how the TCRbeta library was prepared. TCRdb called the PCR reads again in MiXCR, with one record for every CDR3 protein. The repertoire holds 450,000 to 700,000 distinct CDR3 sequences, with approximately 30% as singletons. This specimen was PBMCs, taken before TCRalphabeta/CD19-depleted stem cell transplant. These receptors all come from a boy under two years old with Wiskott-Aldrich syndrome, due to receive a stem cell transplant.

The V and J genes are TRBV7-9 and TRBJ2-4, with D uncertain. The CDR3 contains 17 residues. The ends were cut back, 4 bases at V and 0 bases at J, with 16 bases in the middle. The germline V gene has CDR1 SEHNR and CDR2 FQNEAQ (reference sequence). CDR3: CASSSHVGTLAKNIQYF. The DNA of the CDR3 is TGTGCCAGCAGCTCCCATGTGGGAACACTAGCCAAAAACATTCAGTACTTC.

This clonotype has only a few counts. The rearrangement links TRBV20-1 to TRBJ1-4; D unresolved. Per germline, CDR1 DFQATT and CDR2 SNEGSKA (reference sequence). This CDR3 comprises 12 residues. V lost 4 bases and J lost 10, with 13 bases in between. CDR3 sequence: CSATYGVGKLFF. The DNA for the CDR3 is TGCAGTGCTACTTACGGGGTTGGAAAACTGTTTTTT.

The CDR3 DNA reads TGTGCCAGCAGCAGGGGACAGGGCCTAACAGATACGCAGTATTTT. Residues: CASSRGQGLTDTQYF. The V gene is TRBV7-2, the J gene TRBJ2-3; 9 positions match TRBD1. Germline CDR1 reads SGHTA; CDR2 reads FQGNSA. Trimming at V came to 5 bases and at J to 3 bases, leaving 6 bases not matched to a gene. The CDR3 has 15 amino acids.

This clonotype was detected only a few times. V gene TRBV20-1 combines with J gene TRBJ2-7; 7 bases are a match to TRBD2. The CDR3 has 13 amino acids. CDR1 DFQATT and CDR2 SNEGSKA come from the germline V gene (reference sequence). V trimming: 3 bases; J trimming: 3 bases; junction bases outside the gene matches: 5. The DNA for the CDR3 is TGCAGTGCTAGTGGGAGGGGACGCTACGAGCAGTACTTC. Translation gives CSASGRGRYEQYF.

The sample holds a few counts of this clonotype. The chain recombines TRBV7-8 with TRBJ1-1, with 11 bases that match TRBD1. The V gene end was trimmed by 3 bases and the J gene end by 5 bases; junction bases not matched to a gene: 8. The CDR3 extends over 16 amino acids. Germline V gene sequence: CDR1 SGHVS, CDR2 FQNEAQ. The CDR3 reads CASSFPGTGGETEAFF. The CDR3 DNA reads as TGTGCCAGCAGCTTTCCCGGGACAGGGGGAGAGACTGAAGCTTTCTTT.

The chain carries TRBV5-1 and TRBJ2-3; 8 bases agree with TRBD1. Germline V CDR1 and CDR2: SGHRS, YFSETQ. The CDR3 is 15 residues long. V was pared by 4 bases and J by 1 base, with 5 bases of the junction left unmatched. CDR3 in DNA: TGCGCCAGCAGCCACCGGGACAGGCGCACAGATACGCAGTATTTT. Its translation is CASSHRDRRTDTQYF.

V is TRBV12-3 or TRBV12-4 and J is TRBJ2-1; possibly TRBD2 for D (5 bases). The CDR3 extends over 19 amino acids. Trimming removed 2 bases from V and 0 bases from J, with 20 bases in between. DNA for the CDR3: TGTGCCAGCAGTTTATGGAGGTCCAGATGGGGAAGCTCCTACAATGAGCAGTTCTTC. Its translation is CASSLWRSRWGSSYNEQFF.

The sample holds a few counts of this clonotype. The DNA for the CDR3 is TGTGCCAGCAGCTTACGGGGACTAGCGGGACTGGAGACCCAGTACTTC. Its translation is CASSLRGLAGLETQYF. The chain carries TRBV7-9 and TRBJ2-5; 13 bases are a match to TRBD2. The CDR3 loop spans 16 amino acids. Germline lookup yields CDR1 SEHNR and CDR2 FQNEAQ (reference sequence). The junction had 5 bases not matched to a gene; V was cut back by 2 bases and J by 5 bases.

This clonotype was recorded a few times. This sequence joins TRBV15 and TRBJ2-2; D is unclear. The V end was cut by 3 bases, the J end by 5 bases, with 10 bases between. Germline CDR1 is LNHNV and CDR2 is YYDKDF (reference sequence). The CDR3 has 14 residues. The CDR3 bases are TGTGCCACCAGCAGGGACGGAGATACCGGGGAGCTGTTTTTT. Amino acid sequence: CATSRDGDTGELFF.

This clonotype was seen more than once but under ten times. V and J are TRBV5-1 and TRBJ2-1, with 12 bases aligning to TRBD2. Germline V gene sequence: CDR1 SGHRS, CDR2 YFSETQ. The CDR3 is 15 amino acids. The junction had 4 bases not matched to a gene; V was cut back by 3 bases and J by 6 bases. The CDR3 bases are TGCGCCAGCAGCTCGACTAGCGGGAGATTCAATGAGCAGTTCTTC. Amino acids: CASSSTSGRFNEQFF.

This clonotype came up once. The chain joins TRBV5-1 to TRBJ2-3; 12 bases align to TRBD2. Germline V gene sequence: CDR1 SGHRS, CDR2 YFSETQ. The V gene end was trimmed by 0 bases and the J gene end by 7 bases; junction bases not matched to a gene: 6. There are 16 residues in the CDR3. DNA of the CDR3: TGCGCCAGCAGCTTGGAGGCTAGCGGGAGGGCGAATACGCAGTATTTT. This codes for CASSLEASGRANTQYF.

The chain recombines TRBV27 with TRBJ2-2; D might be TRBD2 (6 bases). Per germline, CDR1 MNHEY and CDR2 SMNVEV (reference sequence). The CDR3 length is 14 residues. Trimming took off 8 bases at V and 5 bases at J, with 15 bases between the two ends. The CDR3 spells CASSGDLITGELFF. For the CDR3, the DNA is TGTGCCAGCTCGGGAGATTTGATTACCGGGGAGCTGTTTTTT.

This clonotype has more than one count but fewer than ten. The rearrangement links TRBV27 to TRBJ2-7; possible D gene TRBD1, 6 bases. The CDR3 totals 15 residues. Germline CDR1 is MNHEY and CDR2 is SMNVEV (reference sequence). V was clipped by 6 bases and J by 4 bases, with 19 bases between them. The CDR3 spells CASSLRRGSMYEQYF. The CDR3 DNA reads TGTGCCAGCAGCCTTAGAAGGGGGTCGATGTACGAGCAGTACTTC.

The rearrangement joins TRBV11-1 to TRBJ2-3, with D unclear. V lost 0 bases, J lost 3 bases, and 7 bases lay in between. This CDR3 has 14 amino acids. Germline assignment: CDR1 SGHAT and CDR2 FQDESV (reference sequence). CDR3 amino acids: CASSLASTTDTQYF. CDR3 nucleotides: TGTGCCAGCAGCTTAGCGAGTACAACAGATACGCAGTATTTT.

V is TRBV5-1 and J is TRBJ1-2; 9 bases are a match to TRBD1. The CDR3 loop spans 15 amino acids. V lost 7 bases and J lost 2; bases outside the gene matches: 9. CDR1 is SGHRS, CDR2 YFSETQ, per germline. In DNA, the CDR3 is TGCGCCAGCGGCCGAAACAGGGGGCGGAACTATGGCTACACCTTC. This codes for CASGRNRGRNYGYTF.

This clonotype was observed a few times. The chain is built from TRBV5-1 and TRBJ2-1; the match to TRBD2 covers 8 bases. CDR1 and CDR2 from the germline V gene are SGHRS and YFSETQ. V lost 4 bases and J lost 7; bases outside the gene matches: 10. The CDR3 runs to 15 residues. The DNA of the CDR3 is TGCGCCAGCAGCGCTGGACTAGCCCTTGTGAATGAGCAGTTCTTC. It encodes CASSAGLALVNEQFF.

The chain carries TRBV30 and TRBJ1-4, with D hard to call. In germline, CDR1 is GTSNPN, CDR2 SVGIG (reference sequence). V lost 3 bases to trimming and J lost 0 bases, with 8 bases between them. CDR3 length: 14 amino acids. The CDR3 nucleotides are TGTGCCTGGAGGGCCCGGGCAACTAATGAAAAACTGTTTTTT. This translates into CAWRARATNEKLFF.

The J gene is TRBJ1-1, the V gene TRBV10-3, with unresolved D. The CDR3 is 13 residues long. V lost 4 bases to trimming and J lost 1 base, with 7 bases between them. Germline V CDR1 and CDR2: ENHRY, SYGVKD. In DNA, the CDR3 is TGTGCCATCAGTGTAAAGGCGAACACTGAAGCTTTCTTT. It codes for CAISVKANTEAFF.

This clonotype was seen more than once but under ten times. This chain joins TRBV20-1 and TRBJ2-7; 9 bases agree with TRBD2. In germline, CDR1 is DFQATT, CDR2 SNEGSKA (reference sequence). J gave up 0 bases and V 5 bases, and 11 bases lay outside the gene matches. This CDR3 has 16 amino acids. CDR3 in amino acids: CSAHDRGGRVSYEQYF. The CDR3 nucleotides are TGCAGTGCTCACGATCGGGGCGGGAGGGTCTCCTACGAGCAGTACTTC.

V and J are TRBV5-1 and TRBJ2-7; TRBD2 matches 13 bases. This CDR3 spans 16 amino acids. Germline V CDR1 and CDR2: SGHRS, YFSETQ. V lost 4 bases to trimming and J lost 7 bases; unmatched junction nucleotides: 11. The DNA for the CDR3 is TGCGCCAGCAGCGCCCGGACTAGCGGGAGCTCGGGGGAGCAGTACTTC. Protein: CASSARTSGSSGEQYF.

The V and J genes are TRBV5-1 and TRBJ2-7, with no clear D. The V and J ends lost 4 bases and 7 bases respectively, with 15 bases between them. The CDR3 loop spans 13 amino acids. CDR1 and CDR2 from the germline V gene are SGHRS and YFSETQ. The CDR3 spells CASSQAPMQEQYF. The DNA for the CDR3 is TGCGCCAGCAGCCAAGCCCCTATGCAAGAGCAGTACTTC. The whole variable domain, remainder taken from reference TRBV5-1 and TRBJ2-7, is KAGVTQTPRYLIKTRGQQVTLSCSPISGHRSVSWYQQTPGQGLQFLFEYFSETQRNKGNFPGRFSGRQFSNSRSEMNVSTLELGDSALYLCASSQAPMQEQYFGPGTRLTVT.